The T cell receptor beta chain under discussion was sequenced for a study of blood T cells in healthy people across ages. Overall study findings and caveats: From one million sequenced T cells, diversity estimates were lower bounds. Fewer expanded clones and more diversity marked long-lived versus aged donors.

This clonotype has a handful of counts. Its antigen is as yet unknown. Each donor gave roughly 9.2 milliliters of peripheral blood. PCR was performed a second time for about 6 to 11 cycles using a sample-barcoded 5' primer and a J-beta primer mix. TCRdb reprocessed the 5' RACE reads with MiXCR, giving one entry per CDR3 protein. In the table there are about 800,000 distinct CDR3 sequences, around 25% of which are singletons. This CDR3 comprises 15 residues. Germline V gene data show CDR1 as SGHTA and CDR2 as FQGTGA. Trimming shortened V by 7 bases and J by 9 bases, and 23 bases separated the two germline ends. These data also featured in a second study, about T cells of mothers and their children. This second report adds: Primer M1S, used in the second PCR, introduced sample barcodes and 2-4 random nucleotides.

What was sequenced was blood. The chain combines TRBV7-3 with TRBJ2-3; a possible D gene is TRBD1 (6 bases). The receptor was isolated from a boy aged 10-17 years in good health. CDR3 in DNA: TGTGCCAGCAACATACAGGGATCCAGCCCCTCGACGCAGTATTTT. Protein: CASNIQGSSPSTQYF.